This TCR beta chain emerged from a study of T cell repertoires in cytomegalovirus infection. Study-wide points: HLA-C-restricted CMV clonotypes gave the most frequent clonotype in two of eight donors.

This CDR3 is 13 amino acids long. V lost 4 bases and J 3 bases, leaving 9 bases between the germline ends. Germline V gene sequence: CDR1 SQVTM, CDR2 ANQGSEA. This clonotype appeared a few times. The antigen remains unidentified. TCRdb called the reads again in MiXCR, with one record for every CDR3 protein. The sample shows 100,000 or so distinct CDR3 sequences, 20% to 30% of them seen only once. Sample: CD8+ T cells from PBMCs. The chain recombines TRBV29-1 with TRBJ2-2; TRBD1 is a possible D gene (5 bases). This sequence originates from a human donor in good health (CMV status not recorded). Some clones in this sample may be carry-over from other donors' samples. The CDR3 loop is CSVVVGDTGELFF. Written as DNA, the CDR3 is TGCAGCGTTGTGGTAGGGGACACCGGGGAGCTGTTTTTT.